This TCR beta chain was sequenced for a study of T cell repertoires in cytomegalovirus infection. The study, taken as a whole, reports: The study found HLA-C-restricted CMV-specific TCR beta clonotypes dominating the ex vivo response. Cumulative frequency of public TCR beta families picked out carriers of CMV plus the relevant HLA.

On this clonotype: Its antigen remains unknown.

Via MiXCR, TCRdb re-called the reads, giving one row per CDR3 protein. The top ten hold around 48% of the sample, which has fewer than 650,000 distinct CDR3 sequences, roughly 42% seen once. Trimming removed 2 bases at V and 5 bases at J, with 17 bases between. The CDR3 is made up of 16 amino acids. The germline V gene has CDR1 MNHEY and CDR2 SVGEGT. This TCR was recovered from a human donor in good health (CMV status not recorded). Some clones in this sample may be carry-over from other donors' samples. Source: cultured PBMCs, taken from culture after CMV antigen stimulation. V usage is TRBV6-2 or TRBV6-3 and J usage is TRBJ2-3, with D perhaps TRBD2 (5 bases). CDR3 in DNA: TGTGCCAGCAGTTACGTGACCAAGCCGGCGGGAGATACGCAGTATTTT. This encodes CASSYVTKPAGDTQYF.